The 5 T cell receptor beta chains below all came from one sample that was sequenced in a study of control samples from healthy donors and cancer patients. Profiled with immunoSEQ multiplex PCR; TCRdb holds only in-frame clones, not every one. The sample contains about 96,000 clones, 80% to 95% of which appear only once. The specimen was blood. These receptors came from a man in his late teens or twenties in good health.

This chain links TRBV19 with TRBJ2-7, with TRBD1 identical over 7 bases. Trimming removed 6 bases from V and 3 bases from J; junction bases left unmatched: 5. The CDR3 sequence is 13 residues long. Per the germline V gene, CDR1 is LNHDA and CDR2 is SQIVND (reference sequence). CDR3 nucleotides: TGTGCCAGTAGCAGGGACAGCGTCTACGAGCAGTACTTC. Protein product: CASSRDSVYEQYF.

This clone was counted a single time. The J gene is TRBJ2-6, the V gene TRBV5-4; D is perhaps TRBD1 (6 bases). The CDR3 has 15 amino acids. Trimming cost V 4 bases and J 1 base, with 9 bases left between them. Germline CDR1 is SGHNT and CDR2 is YYREEE (reference sequence). CDR3 protein: CASSPTGSGANVLTF. DNA for the CDR3: TGTGCCAGCAGCCCAACAGGGTCTGGGGCCAACGTCCTGACTTTC.

This clone was counted once. The rearrangement joins TRBV6-5 to TRBJ1-1; weak D call: TRBD1 (5 bases). Trimming stripped 6 bases from V and 0 bases from J, with 14 bases between. CDR3 length: 15 amino acids. Per the germline V gene, CDR1 is MNHEY and CDR2 is SVGAGI. The CDR3 DNA sequence: TGTGCCAGCAGACTGGCCAGGGATATGAACACTGAAGCTTTCTTT. This translates into CASRLARDMNTEAFF.

The chain joins TRBV7-3 to TRBJ2-1, with D unclear. V lost 4 bases and J lost 6, with 10 bases in between. In germline, CDR1 is SGHTA, CDR2 FQGTGA. This CDR3 is 13 amino acids long. The CDR3 bases are TGTGCCAGCAGCTCGGACCCTTCCAATGAGCAGTTCTTC. It encodes CASSSDPSNEQFF.

This chain uses TRBV25-1 with TRBJ2-2; 9 bases agree with TRBD1. Germline CDR1 reads MGHDK; CDR2 reads SYGVNS. Losses at the gene ends were 3 bases for V and 6 bases for J; bases not matched to a gene: 5. The CDR3 is made up of 15 amino acids. The CDR3 DNA sequence: TGTGCCAGCAGTGACGGGACAGGGTCGGCCGGGGAGCTGTTTTTT. The encoded protein is CASSDGTGSAGELFF.